By share, the clone carrying this T cell receptor beta chain counts as medium-sized. Germline V CDR1 and CDR2: MNHNS, SASEGT. The CDR3 totals 13 residues. Trimming stripped 5 bases from V and 4 bases from J, with 11 bases between. Every patient was untreated before thyroid surgery. This sample is drawn from a study of metastatic and nonmetastatic thyroid tumors. Through MiXCR, TCRdb re-clonotyped the PCR reads. The table has more than 20,000 clones, over 9.5% seen once. The sample was blood. This chain joins TRBV6-1 and TRBJ1-2; maybe TRBD1 (6 bases). The receptor's source is a female donor with papillary thyroid cancer or a benign thyroid nodule (not recorded which). Some clones in this sample may be carry-over from other donors' samples. CDR3 coding DNA: TGTGCCAGCAGTTCGACAGGCCTCTATGGCTACACCTTC. Translated: CASSSTGLYGYTF.